Listed here is a single T cell receptor beta chain. The entry originates in a study of immune evolution from preneoplasia to lung adenocarcinoma. Looked up from germline, CDR1 is SNHLY and CDR2 is FYNNEI. Trimming left V 6 bases short and J 2 bases short, with 8 bases between. The CDR3 is made up of 12 amino acids. This table comes from immunoSEQ multiplex PCR, and its TCRdb copy is limited to in-frame clones, with some not included. The data hold thousands of clones, with roughly four fifths observed a single time. The gene calls are TRBV2 and TRBJ2-7; D is uncertain. Sequencing was done on a sample of FFPE minimally invasive lung adenocarcinoma tissue. This TCR came from a person aged 50 to 70 with lung adenocarcinoma. CDR3 in amino acids: CASRLPPYEQYF. CDR3 sequence (DNA): TGTGCCAGCAGGCTTCCCCCCTACGAGCAGTACTTC.